The 4 T cell receptor beta chains below come from one sample, sequenced in a study of T cell clonality in common variable immunodeficiency. Assay: immunoSEQ multiplex PCR; the TCRdb copy retains only in-frame clones and omits some. This record lists 40,000 to 50,000 clones, none seen once only, and the top ten clones contain over 9.5%. Sequencing used peripheral blood mononuclear cells. The receptors were sampled from a person aged 18 to 75 in good health.

In this sample, this clone turned up many times. The read terminates 3 residues ahead of where the CDR3 ends, so the germline J gene completes it. The rearrangement joins TRBV7-2 to TRBJ1-2, with 9 positions matching TRBD1. Germline V gene data show CDR1 as SGHTA and CDR2 as FQGNSA. CDR3 length: 15 amino acids. V lost 4 bases and J lost 5; bases outside the gene matches: 8. CDR3 sequence reads: CASSWPGQGTYGYTF. Partial CDR3 DNA: TGTGCCAGCAGCTGGCCGGGACAGGGCACTTATGGC. The full variable domain, with the rest looked up from reference TRBV7-2 and TRBJ1-2, is GAGVSQSPSNKVTEKGKDVELRCDPISGHTALYWYRQSLGQGLEFLIYFQGNSAPDKSGLPSDRFSAERTGGSVSTLTIQRTQQEDSAVYLCASSWPGQGTYGYTFGSGTRLTVV.

In its sample, this clone was seen many times. The read ends 3 residues shy of where the CDR3 ends; the end is completed using the germline J gene. The chain recombines TRBV7-2 with TRBJ2-5; 8 bases fit TRBD1. Germline CDR1 and CDR2: SGHTA and FQGNSA. CDR3 length equals 15 residues. Trimming took 1 base from V and 4 from J; bases not matched to a gene: 5. The CDR3 DNA, read in part, is TGTGCCAGCAGCTTAGGGGCGGACAGGGTAGAGACC. It translates to CASSLGADRVET. The CDR3 in full is CASSLGADRVETQYF.

The sample holds many counts of this clone. The CDR3 is cut off 3 residues early in the read; its end comes from the germline J gene. This chain connects TRBV20-1 to TRBJ2-6; a possible D gene is TRBD2 (6 bases). The CDR3 has 14 amino acids. Germline V CDR1 and CDR2: DFQATT, SNEGSKA (reference sequence). The V end lost 7 bases, the J end lost 0 bases, and 10 bases lay between the germline ends. CDR3 sequence reads: CSVPGLSGANVLTF. The sequenced CDR3 bases are TGCAGTGTCCCGGGACTCTCTGGGGCCAACGTC.

Ten or more counts support this clone. The CDR3 end is not reached by the read, which stops 3 residues before it; the germline J gene fills it in. The chain carries TRBV7-9 and TRBJ1-3; no clear D gene. CDR3 length: 15 amino acids. V lost 7 bases to trimming and J lost 3 bases, with 16 bases between them. Germline V CDR1 and CDR2: SEHNR, FQNEAQ (reference sequence). The CDR3 DNA, read in part, is TGTGCCAGCAACCCGAACGGGGAAAGTGGAAACACC. Translation: CASNPNGESGNT. The full CDR3 protein reads CASNPNGESGNTIYF.